This TCR beta chain comes out of a study of cytotoxic CD8 clonotypes in ibrutinib-treated CLL. The overall study: After median around 68 months, around 15 stayed in remission, approximately twelve progressed; responses around 24 partial, 2 complete. Treatment had run for a median 12 months, range 6 to 36, when response samples were taken.

In regard to this clone: What it recognizes is unknown.

The study's findings and limits: Baseline levels of clonality went above those of age-matched healthy donors and moved with circulating CD8+ T-cell counts. Clonality grew at ibrutinib response; at progression, it decreased back toward baseline.

Libraries were prepared by immunoSEQ multiplex PCR; TCRdb keeps only in-frame clonotypes and omits some of them. This sample yields some 150,000 clones, of which 80% are seen a single time; approximately 7.6% belongs to the top ten. Germline lookup yields CDR1 SGHAT and CDR2 FQNNGV. V lost 6 bases and J lost 6, with 22 bases in between. There are 16 residues in the CDR3. The rearrangement uses TRBV11-2 and TRBJ2-3; weak D call: TRBD2 (7 bases). Specimen: PBMCs, collected after 36 months of ibrutinib treatment. The sequence came from a human donor with chronic lymphocytic leukemia. The CDR3 DNA reads as TGTGCCAGCAGGTTACCCTTAGGGGGGGTGGCGGATACGCAGTATTTT. Amino acid sequence: CASRLPLGGVADTQYF.